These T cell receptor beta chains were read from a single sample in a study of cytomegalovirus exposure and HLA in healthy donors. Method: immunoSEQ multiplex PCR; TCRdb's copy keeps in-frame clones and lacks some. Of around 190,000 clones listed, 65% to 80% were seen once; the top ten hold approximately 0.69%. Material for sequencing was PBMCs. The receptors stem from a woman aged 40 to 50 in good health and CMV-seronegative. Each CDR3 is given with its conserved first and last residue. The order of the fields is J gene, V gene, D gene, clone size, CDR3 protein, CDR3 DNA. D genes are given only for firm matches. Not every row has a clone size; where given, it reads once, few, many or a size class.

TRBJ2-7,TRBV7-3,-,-,CASSPPGRVGYEQYF,TGTGCCAGCAGCCCGCCCGGGAGAGTCGGGTACGAGCAGTACTTC
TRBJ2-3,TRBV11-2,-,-,CASSLVTDTQYF,TGTGCCAGCAGCTTAGTAACAGATACGCAGTATTTT
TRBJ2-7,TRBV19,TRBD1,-,CASSVFGTGTYEQYF,TGTGCCAGTAGCGTTTTCGGGACAGGGACCTACGAGCAGTACTTC
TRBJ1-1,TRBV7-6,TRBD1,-,CASSLAGQAENTEAFF,TGTGCCAGCAGCTTAGCCGGACAGGCGGAAAACACTGAAGCTTTCTTT
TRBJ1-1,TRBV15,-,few,CATSRDIQGNTEAFF,TGTGCCACCAGCAGAGACATACAGGGGAACACTGAAGCTTTCTTT
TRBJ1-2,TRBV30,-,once,CAWSVSGNYGYTF,TGTGCCTGGAGTGTCTCCGGGAACTATGGCTACACCTTC
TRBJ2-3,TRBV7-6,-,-,CASSLPIQGITDTQYF,TGTGCCAGCAGCCTGCCCATACAGGGAATTACGGATACGCAGTATTTT
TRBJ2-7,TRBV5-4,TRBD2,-,CASSILAGGSYEQYF,TGTGCCAGCAGCATCCTAGCGGGGGGGTCCTACGAGCAGTACTTC
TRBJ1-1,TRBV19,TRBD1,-,CASITDRGATAFF,TGTGCCAGTATCACCGACAGGGGCGCGACGGCTTTCTTT
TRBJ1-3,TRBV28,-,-,CASSRDSGNTIYF,TGTGCCAGCAGTCGGGACTCTGGAAACACCATATATTTT
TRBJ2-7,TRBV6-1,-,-,CASSILRAEYYEQYF,TGTGCCAGCAGTATACTGAGGGCAGAATATTACGAGCAGTACTTC
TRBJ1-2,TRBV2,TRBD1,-,CASRGDRGGYTF,TGTGCCAGCAGAGGGGACAGGGGAGGCTACACCTTC
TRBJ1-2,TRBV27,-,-,CASSRRGRTNYGYTF,TGTGCCAGCAGCCGGCGGGGACGGACTAACTATGGCTACACCTTC
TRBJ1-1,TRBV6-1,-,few,CASSVLTVNTEAFF,TGTGCCAGCAGTGTCCTGACAGTGAACACTGAAGCTTTCTTT
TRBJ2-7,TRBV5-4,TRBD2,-,CASSPGLALEQYF,TGTGCCAGCAGCCCGGGACTAGCTCTCGAGCAGTACTTC
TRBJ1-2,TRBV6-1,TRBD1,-,CASTYPDRVGGYTF,TGTGCCAGCACCTATCCGGACAGGGTCGGTGGCTACACCTTC
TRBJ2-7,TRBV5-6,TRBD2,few,CASSLSLASGIYEQYF,TGTGCCAGCAGCTTGTCGCTCGCTAGCGGGATATACGAGCAGTACTTC
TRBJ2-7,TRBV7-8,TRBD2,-,CASSPNFGLAACEQYF,TGTGCCAGCAGCCCCAATTTCGGGCTAGCGGCGTGCGAGCAGTACTTC
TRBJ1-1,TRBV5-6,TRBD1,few,CASSLFGFGRGTSNTEAFF,TGTGCCAGCAGCTTGTTCGGTTTCGGCAGGGGGACCTCGAACACTGAAGCTTTCTTT
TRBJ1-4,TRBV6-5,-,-,CASSYQQGMTNEKLFF,TGTGCCAGCAGTTATCAACAGGGTATGACTAATGAAAAACTGTTTTTT
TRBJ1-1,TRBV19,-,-,CASTDMMNTEAFF,TGTGCCAGTACCGACATGATGAACACTGAAGCTTTCTTT
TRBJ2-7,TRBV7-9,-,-,CASSSTTADSFYEQYF,TGTGCCAGCAGCTCTACAACAGCGGACAGTTTCTACGAGCAGTACTTC
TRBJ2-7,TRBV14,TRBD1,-,CASNDRAGEQYF,TGTGCCAGCAACGACAGGGCCGGCGAGCAGTACTTC
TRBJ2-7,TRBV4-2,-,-,CASSQDLFTGTYEQYF,TGTGCCAGCAGCCAAGATCTGTTTACAGGGACCTACGAGCAGTACTTC
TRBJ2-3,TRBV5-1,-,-,CASSLAPGQVTDTQYF,TGCGCCAGCAGCTTGGCCCCAGGGCAGGTCACAGATACGCAGTATTTT